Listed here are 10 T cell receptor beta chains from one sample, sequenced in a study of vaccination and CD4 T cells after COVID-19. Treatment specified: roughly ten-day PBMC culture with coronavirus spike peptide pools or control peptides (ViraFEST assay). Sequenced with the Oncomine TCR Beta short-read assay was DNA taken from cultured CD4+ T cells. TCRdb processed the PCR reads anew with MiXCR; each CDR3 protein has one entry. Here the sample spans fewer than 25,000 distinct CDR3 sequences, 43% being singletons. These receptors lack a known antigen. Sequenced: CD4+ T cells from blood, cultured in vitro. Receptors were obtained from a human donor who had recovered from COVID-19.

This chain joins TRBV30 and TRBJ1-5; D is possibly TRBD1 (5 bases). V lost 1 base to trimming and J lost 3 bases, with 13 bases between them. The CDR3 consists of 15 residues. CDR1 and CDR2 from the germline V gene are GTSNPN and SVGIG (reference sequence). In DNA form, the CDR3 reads TGTGCCTGGAGTGGGGTGGGGCGAAACAATCAGCCCCAGCATTTT. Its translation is CAWSGVGRNNQPQHF.

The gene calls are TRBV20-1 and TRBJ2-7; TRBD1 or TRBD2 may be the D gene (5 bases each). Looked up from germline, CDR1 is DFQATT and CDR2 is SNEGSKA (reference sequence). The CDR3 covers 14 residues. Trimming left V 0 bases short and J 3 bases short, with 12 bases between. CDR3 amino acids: CSARDLRDGYEQYF. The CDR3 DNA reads TGCAGTGCTAGAGATCTCCGGGACGGCTACGAGCAGTACTTC.

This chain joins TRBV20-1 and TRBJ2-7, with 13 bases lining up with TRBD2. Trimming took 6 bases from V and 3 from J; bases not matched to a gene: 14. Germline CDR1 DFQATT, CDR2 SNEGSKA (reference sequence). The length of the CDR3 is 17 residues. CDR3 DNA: TGCAGTGCCCCCGGGACTAGCGGGATCCATCCCAACTACGAGCAGTACTTC. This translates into CSAPGTSGIHPNYEQYF.

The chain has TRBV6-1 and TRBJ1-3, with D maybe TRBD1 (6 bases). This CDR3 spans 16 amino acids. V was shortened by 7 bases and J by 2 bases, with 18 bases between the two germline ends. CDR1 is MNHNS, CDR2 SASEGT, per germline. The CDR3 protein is CASIRRAGATGNTIYF. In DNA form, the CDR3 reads TGTGCCAGCATCAGGCGGGCGGGGGCCACTGGAAACACCATATATTTT.

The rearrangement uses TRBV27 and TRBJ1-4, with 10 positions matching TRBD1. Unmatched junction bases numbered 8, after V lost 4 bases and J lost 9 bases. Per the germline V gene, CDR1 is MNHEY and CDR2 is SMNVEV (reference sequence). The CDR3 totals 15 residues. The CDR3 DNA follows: TGTGCCAGCAGTTCATGGACAGGGGGTCGGAAAAAACTGTTTTTT. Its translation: CASSSWTGGRKKLFF. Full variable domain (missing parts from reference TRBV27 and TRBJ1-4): EAQVTQNPRYLITVTGKKLTVTCSQNMNHEYMSWYRQDPGLGLRQIYYSMNVEVTDKGDVPEGYKVSRKEKRNFPLILESPSPNQTSLYFCASSSWTGGRKKLFFGSGTQLSVL.

The CDR3 region has the DNA TGTGCCAGCAGCTTAATGGCAGGGGACACCGGGGAGCTGTTTTTT. This sequence encodes CASSLMAGDTGELFF. The chain has TRBV7-3 and TRBJ2-2; a weak D match, TRBD1 (6 bases). Trimming left V 1 base short and J 3 bases short, with 9 bases between. The CDR3 consists of 15 residues. Germline CDR1 is SGHTA and CDR2 is FQGTGA.

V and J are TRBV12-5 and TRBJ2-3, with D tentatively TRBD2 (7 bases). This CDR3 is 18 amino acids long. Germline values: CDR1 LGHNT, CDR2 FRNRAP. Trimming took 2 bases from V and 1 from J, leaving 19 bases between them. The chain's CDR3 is CASGLTPLGRGRTDTQYF. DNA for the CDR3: TGTGCTAGTGGTTTGACCCCCTTGGGGCGGGGGCGCACAGATACGCAGTATTTT.

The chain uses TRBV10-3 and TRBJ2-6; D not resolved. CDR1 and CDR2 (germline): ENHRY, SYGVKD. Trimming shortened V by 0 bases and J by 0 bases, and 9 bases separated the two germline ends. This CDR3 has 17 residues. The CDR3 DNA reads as TGTGCCATCAGTGAGTCACGCGCGAGCTCTGGGGCCAACGTCCTGACTTTC. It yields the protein CAISESRASSGANVLTF.

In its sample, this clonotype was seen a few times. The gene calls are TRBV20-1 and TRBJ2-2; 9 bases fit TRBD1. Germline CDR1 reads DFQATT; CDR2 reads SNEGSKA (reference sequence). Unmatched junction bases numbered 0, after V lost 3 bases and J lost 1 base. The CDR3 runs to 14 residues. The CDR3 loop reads CSARTGGNTGELFF. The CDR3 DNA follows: TGCAGTGCTAGGACAGGGGGGAACACCGGGGAGCTGTTTTTT.

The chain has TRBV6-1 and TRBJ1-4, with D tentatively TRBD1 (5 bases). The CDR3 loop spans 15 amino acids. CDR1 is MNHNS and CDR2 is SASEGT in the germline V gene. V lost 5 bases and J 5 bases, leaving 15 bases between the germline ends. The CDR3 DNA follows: TGTGCCAGCAGTCTACTTCGGGGGTTCAATGAAAAACTGTTTTTT. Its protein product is CASSLLRGFNEKLFF.